This TCR beta chain was found in a study of control samples from healthy donors and cancer patients. The assay was immunoSEQ multiplex PCR, and TCRdb's table has in-frame clones only and misses some. The sample yields roughly 200,000 clones, 85% to 95% seen once. The CDR3 is 17 amino acids. V dropped 5 bases and J dropped 1; count of bases not matched to a gene: 12. CDR1 and CDR2 from the germline V gene are MNHNY and SVGAGI (reference sequence). This TCR derives from a man aged 50 to 60 in good health. The chain carries TRBV6-6 and TRBJ2-3, with 7 bases matching TRBD2. Sequencing was performed on blood. The CDR3 sequence: CASSRASGAPGTDTQYF. In nucleotides, the CDR3 is TGTGCCAGCAGTCGTGCAAGCGGGGCCCCCGGCACAGATACGCAGTATTTT.